The source of this T cell receptor beta chain is a study of radiotherapy plus CTLA-4 blockade in lung cancer. Study-wide background: For roughly 19% of patients, objective responses occurred, and about 33% had disease control. Study outcomes and limitations: Per reports, early blood T cell clone dynamics, plus interferon-beta, forecast response most strongly.

Clones were sequenced by immunoSEQ multiplex PCR, and TCRdb holds only the in-frame ones, with some missing. The top ten hold about a sixth of the sample, which has 85,000 to 100,000 clones, 85% to 90% seen once. Of note for this clone: The antigen remains unidentified.

The CDR3 is 17 residues long. V was pared by 4 bases and J by 5 bases, with 11 bases of the junction left unmatched. Per the germline V gene, CDR1 is MNHEY and CDR2 is SMNVEV (reference sequence). This specimen was peripheral blood, taken from a patient treated with radiotherapy plus ipilimumab. The clonotype originates from a human donor with non-small cell lung cancer that progressed on radiotherapy plus ipilimumab. This chain uses TRBV27 with TRBJ2-3; 11 bases map to TRBD2. CDR3 protein: CASSSLPSGGLGDTQYF. The DNA of the CDR3 is TGTGCCAGCAGTTCCCTCCCTAGCGGGGGGCTGGGAGATACGCAGTATTTT.